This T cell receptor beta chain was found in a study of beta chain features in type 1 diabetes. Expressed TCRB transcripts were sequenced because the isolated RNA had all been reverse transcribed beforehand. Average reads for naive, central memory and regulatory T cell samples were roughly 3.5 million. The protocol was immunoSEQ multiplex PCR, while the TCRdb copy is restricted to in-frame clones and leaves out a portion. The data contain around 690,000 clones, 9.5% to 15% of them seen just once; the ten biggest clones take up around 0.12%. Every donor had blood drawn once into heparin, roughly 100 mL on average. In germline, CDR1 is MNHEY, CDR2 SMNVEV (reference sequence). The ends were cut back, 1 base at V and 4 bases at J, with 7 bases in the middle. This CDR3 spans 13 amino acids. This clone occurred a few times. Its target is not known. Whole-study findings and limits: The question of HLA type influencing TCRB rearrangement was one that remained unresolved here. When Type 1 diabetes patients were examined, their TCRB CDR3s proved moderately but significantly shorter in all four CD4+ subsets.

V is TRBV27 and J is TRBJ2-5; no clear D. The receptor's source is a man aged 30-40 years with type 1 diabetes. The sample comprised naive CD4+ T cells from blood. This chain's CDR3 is CASSLLNGETQYF. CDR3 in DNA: TGTGCCAGCAGTTTATTAAACGGAGAGACCCAGTACTTC.